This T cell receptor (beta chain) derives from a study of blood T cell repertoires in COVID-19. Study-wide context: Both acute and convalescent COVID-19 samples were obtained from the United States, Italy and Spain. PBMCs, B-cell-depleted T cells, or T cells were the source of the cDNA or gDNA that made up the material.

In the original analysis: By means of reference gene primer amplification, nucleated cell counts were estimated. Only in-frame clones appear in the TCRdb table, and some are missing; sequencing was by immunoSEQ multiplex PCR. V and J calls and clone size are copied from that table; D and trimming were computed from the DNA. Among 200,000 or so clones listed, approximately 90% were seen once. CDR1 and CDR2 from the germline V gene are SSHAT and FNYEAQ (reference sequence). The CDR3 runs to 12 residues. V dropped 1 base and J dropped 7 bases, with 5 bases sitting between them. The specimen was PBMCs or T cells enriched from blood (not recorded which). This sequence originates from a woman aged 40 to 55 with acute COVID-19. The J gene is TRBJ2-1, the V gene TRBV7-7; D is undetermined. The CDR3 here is CASSLDGNEQFF. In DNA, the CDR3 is TGTGCCAGCAGCTTAGACGGTAATGAGCAGTTCTTC.